The following is a TCR beta chain sequence with its context. This clone showed up just once. Its antigen remains undetermined. The sample holds no much larger clone one base away, and base qualities are not on file. Using the deep immunoSEQ assay, TCR CDR3 regions were amplified from genomic DNA by multiplex PCR. Genomic DNA extracted from each cell subset was distributed evenly over all wells of several immunoSEQ 96-well plates, and each plate served as one replicate. Each replicate PCR for unsorted PBMC received approximately 300 ng genomic DNA, equal to about 30,000 T cell genomes. Ten immunoSEQ deep assay plates were used to sequence the unsorted PBMC genomic DNA. Purified libraries were measured with a Qubit 3.0 fluorometer, size-checked on a Bioanalyzer 2100, and measured again with the KAPA Library Quantification kit. A separate single-read 150-cycle Illumina NextSeq 550 flow cell was used to sequence each immunoSEQ 96-well plate. On the authors' methods: Because the immunoSEQ output held only junctional sequences and lacked quality scores, the filtering could not match the filtering applied to full-length reads. Sequences were annotated with PyIR, a Python wrapper for IgBLAST v1.9, and V/J genes and CDR3 were assigned using IMGT germline references. Reads were removed for weak V/J assignments (E-value above 1e-6), missing CDR3, stop codons, out-of-frame junctions, or ambiguous translated residues. V3J clonotypes were defined as sequences sharing an identical inferred V gene, J gene, and CDR3 amino acid sequence. The percentage overlap between two repertoires was calculated by dividing the number of shared unique clonotypes by the size of the smaller repertoire. Richness of each repertoire was evaluated using RTK rarefaction, the Chao1 estimator, and Recon v2.1 estimates of unobserved clonotypes. TCRdb took this table from immuneACCESS and kept in-frame rearrangements with V and J called. Such tables lack part of the clones; where checked against another copy, unresolved V genes explain under half of the gap, and the rest is unexplained. V and J calls and clone size come straight from that table; D and trimming were deduced from the DNA. For this sample the table gives 530,000 or so clones, of which nearly 80% were detected only once. Jointly, the top ten make up under 15% of the sample.

These data belong to a study of shared clonotypes between healthy human individuals (dated by TCRdb to the early 2020s). Concerning the study at large: The cohort comprised a couple of women and a few men aged 18 to 49 years. To estimate repertoire size and how much clonotypes are shared between individuals, the study performed deep sequencing of blood TCR repertoires from a few healthy adults. To increase sequencing depth and limit assay-specific biases, TCR repertoire library preparation and sequencing were carried out by different laboratories using diverse techniques. Between about 0.85 and 10 billion PBMCs per donor were obtained by leukapheresis. Results the study describes overall, beyond this receptor: The genetic and exposure-history diversity represented was limited by the small number of donors. Based on pairwise subsampling, the degree of clonotype sharing among donors was expected to be affected by sequencing depth. Sampling was restricted to blood, and TCR repertoires in tissues likely differ from the TCR repertoires found in blood.

The donors were healthy, HIV-negative adults who had no recently reported acute infections or vaccinations. All donors were Caucasian adults living in Nashville, Tennessee, USA. For unsorted samples, some 90 million PBMCs were counted and genomic DNA was extracted with the QIAamp DNA Blood Mini kit. After blood collection by leukapheresis, PBMCs were isolated using Ficoll-Histopaque density gradient centrifugation and then cryopreserved in the vapor phase of liquid nitrogen. CDR1 and CDR2 are read off the germline V gene as WSHSY and SAAADI. Relative to germline, V is 6 bases shorter and J is 4 bases shorter, with 12 bases between their ends. Including the terminal cysteine and phenylalanine, the CDR3 comprises 13 residues. Only the CDR3 portion is preserved as DNA: 39 bases, with reading frame beginning at the first base.

Sequencing was done on a sample of PBMCs. The rearranged chain carries TRBV10-2 and TRBJ1-2, and perhaps TRBD1 as D gene, on 5 matching bases. This TCR was recovered from a middle-aged woman in good health. Some clones in this sample may be carry-over from other donors' samples. The DNA sequence follows: TGCGCCAGCAGACAACCGGGACTCTATGGCTACACCTTC. Its protein is CASRQPGLYGYTF.